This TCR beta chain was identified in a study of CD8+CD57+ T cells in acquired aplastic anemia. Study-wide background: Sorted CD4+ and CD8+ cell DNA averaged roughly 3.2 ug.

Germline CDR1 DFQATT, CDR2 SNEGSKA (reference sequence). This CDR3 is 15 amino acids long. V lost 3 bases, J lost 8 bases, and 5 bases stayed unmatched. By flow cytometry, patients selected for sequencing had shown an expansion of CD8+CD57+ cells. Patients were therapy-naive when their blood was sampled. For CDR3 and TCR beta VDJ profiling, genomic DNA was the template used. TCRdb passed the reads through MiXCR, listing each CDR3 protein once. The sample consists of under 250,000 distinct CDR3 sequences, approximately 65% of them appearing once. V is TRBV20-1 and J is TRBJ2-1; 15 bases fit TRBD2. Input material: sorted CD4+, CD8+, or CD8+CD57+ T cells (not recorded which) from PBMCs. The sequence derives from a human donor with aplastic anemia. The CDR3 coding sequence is TGCAGTGCTAGGAGGGGACTAGCGGGGGGTGATGAGCAGTTCTTC. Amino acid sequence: CSARRGLAGGDEQFF.